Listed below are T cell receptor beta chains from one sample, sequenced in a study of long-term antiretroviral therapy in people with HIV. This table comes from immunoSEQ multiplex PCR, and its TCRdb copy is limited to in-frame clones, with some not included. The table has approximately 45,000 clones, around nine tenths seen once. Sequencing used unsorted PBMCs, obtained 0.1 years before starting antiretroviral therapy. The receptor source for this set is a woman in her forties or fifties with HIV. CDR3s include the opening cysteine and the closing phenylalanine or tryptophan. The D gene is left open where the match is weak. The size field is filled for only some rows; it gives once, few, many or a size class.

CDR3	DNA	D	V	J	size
CASSVDGGSHYGYTF	TGTGCCAGCAGCGTAGACGGGGGGTCCCACTATGGCTACACCTTC	-	TRBV9	TRBJ1-2	-
CASSLAPGGIGSPLHF	TGTGCCAGCAGCTTAGCCCCAGGGGGCATAGGGTCACCCCTCCACTTT	TRBD1	TRBV7-2	TRBJ1-6	few
CASRTTGTSGGRETQYF	TGCGCCAGCAGAACAACCGGGACTAGCGGGGGCAGGGAGACCCAGTACTTC	TRBD2	TRBV5-1	TRBJ2-5	-
CASSNRRGSGSYEQYF	TGTGCCAGCAGCAATCGCAGGGGGAGTGGGTCCTACGAGCAGTACTTC	TRBD1	TRBV13	TRBJ2-7	-
CAISESNSGGVVDTQYF	TGTGCCATCAGTGAGTCGAACAGCGGGGGGGTGGTTGATACGCAGTATTTT	TRBD2	TRBV10-3	TRBJ2-3	-
CASSLEGTANSPLHF	TGCGCCAGCAGCTTGGAGGGGACCGCGAATTCACCCCTCCACTTT	-	TRBV5-1	TRBJ1-6	once
CASSSRDLPPNTEAFF	TGTGCCAGCAGCTCTCGGGACCTCCCCCCGAACACTGAAGCTTTCTTT	-	TRBV11-2	TRBJ1-1	-
CASSIVGGGTGQPQHF	TGTGCCAGTAGTATAGTAGGGGGGGGGACGGGTCAGCCCCAGCATTTT	-	TRBV19	TRBJ1-5	-
CASSLARGAGTEAFF	TGTGCCAGCAGCTTAGCGCGGGGGGCTGGCACTGAAGCTTTCTTT	-	TRBV7-8	TRBJ1-1	-
CASVTSGGFQETQYF	TGTGCCAGCGTTACTAGCGGGGGCTTCCAAGAGACCCAGTACTTC	TRBD2	TRBV7-6	TRBJ2-5	-
CASIPERTELNTEAFF	TGTGCCAGCATACCAGAGAGGACAGAATTGAACACTGAAGCTTTCTTT	-	TRBV6-4	TRBJ1-1	-
CASSSPSQGRGNTIYF	TGTGCCAGCAGTTCTCCCTCCCAGGGGCGGGGAAACACCATATATTTT	-	TRBV6-5	TRBJ1-3	once
CATSRVLGVYQPQHF	TGTGCCACCAGCAGAGTACTGGGGGTATATCAGCCCCAGCATTTT	-	TRBV15	TRBJ1-5	-
CASSEGGWAGANVLTF	TGTGCCAGCAGTGAAGGGGGGTGGGCTGGGGCCAACGTCCTGACTTTC	-	TRBV25-1	TRBJ2-6	once
CASSQKRGPNTEAFF	TGCGCCAGCAGCCAAAAGAGAGGGCCGAACACTGAAGCTTTCTTT	-	TRBV4-1	TRBJ1-1	-
CASSFMFANYGYTF	TGTGCCAGCAGCTTCATGTTCGCTAACTATGGCTACACCTTC	-	TRBV7-8	TRBJ1-2	-
CASSRGQNTGELFF	TGCGCCAGCAGCCGCGGACAGAACACCGGGGAGCTGTTTTTT	-	TRBV4-3	TRBJ2-2	-
CASSLRILAGVITDTQYF	TGTGCCAGCAGTTTACGGATACTAGCGGGGGTCATCACAGATACGCAGTATTTT	TRBD2	TRBV27	TRBJ2-3	-
CASTPGQGIDGYTF	TGTGCCAGCACTCCGGGACAGGGAATCGATGGCTACACCTTC	TRBD1	TRBV7-2	TRBJ1-2	once
CASSSRDTEAFF	TGTGCCAGCAGCTCTCGGGACACTGAAGCTTTCTTT	-	TRBV11-2	TRBJ1-1	-
CASSEAPASSNQPQHF	TGTGCCAGCAGTGAAGCGCCGGCATCTAGCAATCAGCCCCAGCATTTT	-	TRBV6-1	TRBJ1-5	few
CATSRDVGGTNEQFF	TGTGCCACCAGCAGAGATGTGGGGGGTACGAATGAGCAGTTCTTC	-	TRBV15	TRBJ2-1	-
CASSLLTGSYNSPLHF	TGTGCTAGCAGTCTATTGACCGGTAGTTATAATTCACCCCTCCACTTT	-	TRBV7-7	TRBJ1-6	-
CASSEAGRIAFF	TGTGCCAGCAGTGAAGCAGGGAGGATAGCTTTCTTT	-	TRBV6-1	TRBJ1-1	-
CASSVGRSQPQHF	TGCGCCAGCAGTGTTGGGAGATCCCAGCCCCAGCATTTT	-	TRBV10-2	TRBJ1-5	-
CASSAGTGYYEQYF	TGCGCCAGCAGCGCCGGGACAGGGTACTACGAGCAGTACTTC	TRBD1	TRBV4-1	TRBJ2-7	few
CASSSSALGGSPLHF	TGTGCCAGCAGTTCTAGCGCCTTGGGGGGATCACCCCTCCACTTT	-	TRBV6-1	TRBJ1-6	-
CAWSSSLASEQYF	TGTGCCTGGAGTTCCAGCCTGGCAAGCGAGCAGTACTTC	-	TRBV30	TRBJ2-7	-
CASSLGLGTDTQYF	TGTGCCAGCAGCTTAGGTCTAGGCACAGATACGCAGTATTTT	-	TRBV7-6	TRBJ2-3	once
CASSQRLQETQYF	TGTGCCAGCAGTCAAAGGTTGCAAGAGACCCAGTACTTC	-	TRBV6-6	TRBJ2-5	-
CAWSLGGFETQYF	TGTGCCTGGAGCCTGGGTGGGTTCGAGACCCAGTACTTC	-	TRBV30	TRBJ2-5	-
CASSSTVGSYEQYF	TGCGCCAGCAGCTCGACAGTTGGGTCCTACGAGCAGTACTTC	-	TRBV5-1	TRBJ2-7	-
CASSSQGGGVLSTDTQYF	TGTGCCAGCAGCTCCCAGGGCGGCGGGGTCCTAAGCACAGATACGCAGTATTTT	-	TRBV7-3	TRBJ2-3	-